This T cell receptor (beta chain) was sequenced in a study of blood T cell repertoires in COVID-19. Profiling relied on immunoSEQ multiplex PCR, and the TCRdb table lists in-frame clones only, not all of them. The sample records about 73,000 clones, approximately 89% being singletons. Germline V gene data show CDR1 as SEHNR and CDR2 as FQNEAQ (reference sequence). The CDR3 runs 13 residues. Trimming took off 5 bases at V and 4 bases at J, with 9 bases between the two ends. The source material was peripheral blood. The chain couples TRBV7-9 to TRBJ1-5; perhaps TRBD1 as D (6 bases). The TCR was taken from a man older than 75 with acute or convalescent COVID-19. CDR3 loop: CASSPTGNQPQHF. CDR3 coding DNA: TGTGCCAGCAGCCCCACAGGGAATCAGCCCCAGCATTTT.